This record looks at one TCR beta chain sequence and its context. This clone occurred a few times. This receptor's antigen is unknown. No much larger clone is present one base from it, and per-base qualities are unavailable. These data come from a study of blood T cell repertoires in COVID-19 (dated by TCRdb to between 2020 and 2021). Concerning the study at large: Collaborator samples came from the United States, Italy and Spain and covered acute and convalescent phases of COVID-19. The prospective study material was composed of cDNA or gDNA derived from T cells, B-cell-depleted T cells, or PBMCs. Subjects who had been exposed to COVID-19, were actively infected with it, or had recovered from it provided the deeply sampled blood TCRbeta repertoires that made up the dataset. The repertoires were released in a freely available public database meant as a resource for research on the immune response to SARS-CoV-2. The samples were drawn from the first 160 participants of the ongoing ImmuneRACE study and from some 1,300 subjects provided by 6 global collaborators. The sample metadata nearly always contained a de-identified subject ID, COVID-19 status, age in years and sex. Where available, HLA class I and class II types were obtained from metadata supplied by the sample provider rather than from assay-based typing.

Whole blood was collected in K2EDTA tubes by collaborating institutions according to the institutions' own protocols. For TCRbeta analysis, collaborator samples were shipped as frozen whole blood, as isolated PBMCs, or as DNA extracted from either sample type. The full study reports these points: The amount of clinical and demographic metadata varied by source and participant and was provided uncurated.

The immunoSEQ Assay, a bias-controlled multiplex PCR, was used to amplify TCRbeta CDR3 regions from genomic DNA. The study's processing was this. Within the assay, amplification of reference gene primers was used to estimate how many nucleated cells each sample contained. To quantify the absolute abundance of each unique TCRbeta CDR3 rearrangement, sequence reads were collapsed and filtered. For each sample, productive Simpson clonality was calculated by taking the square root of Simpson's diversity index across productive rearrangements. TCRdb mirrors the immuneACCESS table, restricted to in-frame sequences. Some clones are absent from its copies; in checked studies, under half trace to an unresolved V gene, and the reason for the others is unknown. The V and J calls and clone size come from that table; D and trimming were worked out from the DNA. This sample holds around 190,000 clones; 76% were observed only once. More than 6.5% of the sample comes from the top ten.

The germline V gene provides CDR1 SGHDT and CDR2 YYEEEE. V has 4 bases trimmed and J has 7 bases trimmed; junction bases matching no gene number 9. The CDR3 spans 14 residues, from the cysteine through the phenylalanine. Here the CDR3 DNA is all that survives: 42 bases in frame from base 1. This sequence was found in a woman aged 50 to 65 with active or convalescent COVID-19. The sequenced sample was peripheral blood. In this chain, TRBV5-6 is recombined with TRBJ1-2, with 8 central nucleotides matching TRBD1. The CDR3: CASSPDREWGGYTF. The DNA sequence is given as TGTGCCAGCAGCCCGGACAGGGAGTGGGGTGGCTACACCTTC.